These T cell receptor beta chains were read from a single sample in a study of T cell responses to AZD1222 COVID-19 vaccine. The data were produced by immunoSEQ multiplex PCR, yet TCRdb's version contains in-frame clones alone and is incomplete. The sample lists about 120,000 clones, around 92% seen once, with about 7.5% in the top ten. This material consisted of peripheral blood, taken 28 days after the second AZD1222 dose. These TCRs come from an adult who received the AZD1222 COVID-19 vaccine. Both conserved end residues are part of each CDR3. The D gene is left open where the match is weak. Rows give clone size only sometimes, using once, few, many, or a class for an expanded clone.

v_gene: TRBV7-9; abundance: .; d_gene: .; j_gene: TRBJ2-5; len: 15; CDR3aa: CASSPDRQGQETQYF; CDR3nt: TGTGCCAGCAGCCCCGACCGGCAGGGGCAGGAGACCCAGTACTTC
v_gene: TRBV29-1; abundance: .; d_gene: .; j_gene: TRBJ1-2; len: 10; CDR3aa: CSVEDHGYTF; CDR3nt: TGCAGCGTTGAAGATCATGGCTACACCTTC
v_gene: TRBV5-4; abundance: .; d_gene: TRBD1; j_gene: TRBJ2-3; len: 15; CDR3aa: CASRRQGAGADTQYF; CDR3nt: TGTGCCAGCAGGAGGCAGGGGGCCGGGGCAGATACGCAGTATTTT
v_gene: TRBV29-1; abundance: .; d_gene: .; j_gene: TRBJ1-1; len: 12; CDR3aa: CSVGGRATEAFF; CDR3nt: TGCAGCGTTGGCGGCAGGGCCACTGAAGCTTTCTTT
v_gene: TRBV7-9; abundance: once; d_gene: TRBD2; j_gene: TRBJ2-1; len: 14; CDR3aa: CASSRLAGVGEQFF; CDR3nt: TGTGCCAGCAGCAGACTAGCGGGGGTTGGTGAGCAGTTCTTC
v_gene: TRBV2; abundance: .; d_gene: .; j_gene: TRBJ1-5; len: 16; CDR3aa: CASSEALGRDNQPQHF; CDR3nt: TGTGCCAGCAGTGAAGCGCTGGGAAGAGACAATCAGCCCCAGCATTTT
v_gene: TRBV2; abundance: .; d_gene: .; j_gene: TRBJ2-3; len: 14; CDR3aa: CASSEQGFTDTQYF; CDR3nt: TGTGCCAGCAGTGAACAGGGATTCACAGATACGCAGTATTTT
v_gene: TRBV7-6; abundance: few; d_gene: .; j_gene: TRBJ2-7; len: 14; CDR3aa: CASRFRASSYEQYF; CDR3nt: TGTGCCAGCAGATTTAGGGCCAGCTCCTACGAGCAGTACTTC
v_gene: TRBV5-1; abundance: .; d_gene: TRBD1; j_gene: TRBJ2-2; len: 16; CDR3aa: CAIKPTGVENTGELFF; CDR3nt: TGCGCCATCAAACCGACAGGGGTTGAGAACACCGGGGAGCTGTTTTTT
v_gene: TRBV4-1; abundance: .; d_gene: .; j_gene: TRBJ2-7; len: 15; CDR3aa: CASSQADESSYEQYF; CDR3nt: TGCGCCAGCAGCCAAGCGGATGAAAGCTCCTACGAGCAGTACTTC
v_gene: TRBV7-2; abundance: once; d_gene: TRBD2; j_gene: TRBJ2-5; len: 14; CDR3aa: CASSSSGRLETQYF; CDR3nt: TGTGCCAGCAGCTCGAGCGGGAGGCTAGAGACCCAGTACTTC
v_gene: TRBV6-6; abundance: once; d_gene: TRBD1; j_gene: TRBJ2-3; len: 17; CDR3aa: CASSPIPPGQGLNTQYF; CDR3nt: TGTGCCAGCAGTCCCATACCCCCGGGACAGGGTTTGAATACGCAGTATTTT
v_gene: TRBV3-1/TRBV3-2; abundance: .; d_gene: .; j_gene: TRBJ2-1; len: 14; CDR3aa: CASSQDSFYNEQFF; CDR3nt: TGTGCCAGCAGCCAAGACTCATTCTACAATGAGCAGTTCTTC
v_gene: TRBV20-1; abundance: .; d_gene: .; j_gene: TRBJ1-1; len: 11; CDR3aa: CSASVWTEAFF; CDR3nt: TGCAGTGCTAGCGTATGGACTGAAGCTTTCTTT
v_gene: TRBV6-7; abundance: .; d_gene: .; j_gene: TRBJ1-6; len: 16; CDR3aa: CASSSPTLTPYSPLHF; CDR3nt: TGTGCCAGCAGTTCCCCGACCTTGACCCCATATTCACCCCTCCACTTT
v_gene: TRBV7-2; abundance: .; d_gene: .; j_gene: TRBJ2-2; len: 14; CDR3aa: CASSPTPGTGELFF; CDR3nt: TGTGCCAGCAGCCCTACCCCGGGCACCGGGGAGCTGTTTTTT
v_gene: TRBV5-1; abundance: .; d_gene: .; j_gene: TRBJ1-5; len: 14; CDR3aa: CASSLTAGNQPQHF; CDR3nt: TGCGCCAGCAGCTTGACCGCAGGGAATCAGCCCCAGCATTTT
v_gene: TRBV6-1; abundance: .; d_gene: TRBD1; j_gene: TRBJ1-4; len: 14; CDR3aa: CASSEHTGGPWLFF; CDR3nt: TGTGCCAGCAGTGAACACACAGGGGGGCCTTGGCTGTTTTTT
v_gene: TRBV20-1; abundance: .; d_gene: .; j_gene: TRBJ2-5; len: 11; CDR3aa: CSPMGTETQYF; CDR3nt: TGCAGTCCAATGGGAACAGAGACCCAGTACTTC
v_gene: TRBV20-1; abundance: .; d_gene: .; j_gene: TRBJ2-3; len: 11; CDR3aa: CSASRTDTQYF; CDR3nt: TGCAGTGCTAGCCGCACAGATACGCAGTATTTT
v_gene: TRBV18; abundance: .; d_gene: .; j_gene: TRBJ1-6; len: 16; CDR3aa: CASSPNSQVNNSPLHF; CDR3nt: TGTGCCAGCTCACCAAATTCCCAGGTTAATAATTCACCCCTCCACTTT
v_gene: TRBV28; abundance: .; d_gene: TRBD1; j_gene: TRBJ1-4; len: 16; CDR3aa: CASRYGQGPTLEKLFF; CDR3nt: TGTGCCAGCAGGTACGGACAGGGCCCCACCCTGGAAAAACTGTTTTTT
v_gene: TRBV3-1/TRBV3-2; abundance: .; d_gene: .; j_gene: TRBJ1-6; len: 17; CDR3aa: CASSHTQGRASNSPLHF; CDR3nt: TGTGCCAGCAGCCACACCCAGGGGCGCGCGAGTAATTCACCCCTCCACTTT